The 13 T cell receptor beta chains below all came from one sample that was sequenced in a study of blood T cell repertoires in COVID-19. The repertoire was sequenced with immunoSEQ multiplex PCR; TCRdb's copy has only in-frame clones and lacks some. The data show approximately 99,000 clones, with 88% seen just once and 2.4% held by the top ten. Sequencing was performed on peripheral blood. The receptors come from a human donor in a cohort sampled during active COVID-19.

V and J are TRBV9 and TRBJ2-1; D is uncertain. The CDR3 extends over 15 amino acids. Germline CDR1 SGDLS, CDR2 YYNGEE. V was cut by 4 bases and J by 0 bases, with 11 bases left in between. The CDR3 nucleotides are TGTGCCAGCAGCCCCCAAGCGAGCTCCTACAATGAGCAGTTCTTC. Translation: CASSPQASSYNEQFF.

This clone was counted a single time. CDR3 sequence: CASSSWDFRAFF. In DNA, the CDR3 is TGTGCCAGCTCGTCATGGGACTTTCGGGCTTTCTTT. The rearrangement joins TRBV18 to TRBJ1-1; tentatively, D is TRBD1 (5 bases). Per germline, CDR1 KGHSH and CDR2 LQKENI. The CDR3 is 12 amino acids. The V gene lost 6 bases and the J gene lost 11 bases, with 16 bases spanning the gap.

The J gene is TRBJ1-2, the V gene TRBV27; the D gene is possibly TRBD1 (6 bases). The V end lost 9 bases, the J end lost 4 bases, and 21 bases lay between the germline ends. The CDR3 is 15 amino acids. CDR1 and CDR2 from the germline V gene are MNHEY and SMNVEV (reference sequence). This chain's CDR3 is CARAGPQDRSYGYTF. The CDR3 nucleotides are TGTGCCAGAGCGGGACCTCAAGACAGGAGCTATGGCTACACCTTC.

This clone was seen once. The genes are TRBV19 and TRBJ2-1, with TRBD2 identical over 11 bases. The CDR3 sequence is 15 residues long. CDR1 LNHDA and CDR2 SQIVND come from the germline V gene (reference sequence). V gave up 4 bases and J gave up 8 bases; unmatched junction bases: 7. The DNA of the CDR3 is TGTGCCAGTAGTAAAGCTAGCGGGAGGACGGATGAGCAGTTCTTC. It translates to CASSKASGRTDEQFF.

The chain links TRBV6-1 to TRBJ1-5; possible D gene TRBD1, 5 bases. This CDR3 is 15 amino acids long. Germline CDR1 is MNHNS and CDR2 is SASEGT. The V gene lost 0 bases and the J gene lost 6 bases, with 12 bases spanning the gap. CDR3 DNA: TGTGCCAGCAGTGAAGCCGGGGGGGGGTCTCAGCCCCAGCATTTT. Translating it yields CASSEAGGGSQPQHF.

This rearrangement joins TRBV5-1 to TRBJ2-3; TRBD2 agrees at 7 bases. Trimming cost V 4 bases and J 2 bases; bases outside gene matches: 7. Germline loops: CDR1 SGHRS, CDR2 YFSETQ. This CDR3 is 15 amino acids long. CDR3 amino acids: CASSPRGETTDTQYF. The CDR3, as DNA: TGCGCCAGCAGCCCACGGGGGGAAACCACAGATACGCAGTATTTT.

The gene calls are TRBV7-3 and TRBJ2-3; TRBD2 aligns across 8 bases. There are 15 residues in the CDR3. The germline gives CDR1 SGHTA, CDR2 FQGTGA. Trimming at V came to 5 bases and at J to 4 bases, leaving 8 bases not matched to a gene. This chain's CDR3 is CASSPSGSRADTQYF. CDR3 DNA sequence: TGTGCCAGCAGCCCCAGCGGGAGTCGGGCAGATACGCAGTATTTT.

The CDR3 is CASSQEYRGSGGYTF. DNA for the CDR3: TGTGCCAGCAGCCAAGAGTACAGGGGATCGGGAGGCTACACCTTC. This chain joins TRBV3-1 (or the pseudogene TRBV3-2) and TRBJ1-2, with TRBD1 matching 7 bases. V shed 0 bases and J 8 bases; nucleotides not matched to a gene: 9. The CDR3 is made up of 15 amino acids. Germline V gene lookup returns CDR1 LGHDT and CDR2 YNNKEL (reference sequence).

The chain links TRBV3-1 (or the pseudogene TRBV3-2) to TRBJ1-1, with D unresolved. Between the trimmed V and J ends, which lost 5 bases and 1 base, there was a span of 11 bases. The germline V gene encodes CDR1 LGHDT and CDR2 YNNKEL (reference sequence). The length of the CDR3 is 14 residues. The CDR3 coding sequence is TGTGCCAGCAGCTCCCGGGGAGGGAACACTGAAGCTTTCTTT. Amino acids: CASSSRGGNTEAFF.

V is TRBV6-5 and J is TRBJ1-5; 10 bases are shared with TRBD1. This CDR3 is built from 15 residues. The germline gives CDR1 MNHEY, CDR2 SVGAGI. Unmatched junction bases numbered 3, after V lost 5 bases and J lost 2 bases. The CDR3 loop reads CASSRDRGGNQPQHF. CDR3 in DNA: TGTGCCAGCAGTCGGGACAGGGGAGGCAATCAGCCCCAGCATTTT.

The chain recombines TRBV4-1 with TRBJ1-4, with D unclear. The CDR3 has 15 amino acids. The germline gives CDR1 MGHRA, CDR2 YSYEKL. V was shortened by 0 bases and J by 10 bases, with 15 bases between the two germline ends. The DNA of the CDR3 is TGCGCCAGCAGCCAAGATGAAAGTGTAGGCGGAAAACTGTTTTTT. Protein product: CASSQDESVGGKLFF.

The DNA of the CDR3 is TGTGCCAGCAGACAGGGGATGTCGTTGGATACGCAGTATTTT. Protein sequence: CASRQGMSLDTQYF. This chain joins TRBV27 and TRBJ2-3, with 7 positions matching TRBD1. Looked up from germline, CDR1 is MNHEY and CDR2 is SMNVEV (reference sequence). V shed 6 bases and J 6 bases; nucleotides not matched to a gene: 9. The CDR3 sequence is 14 residues long.

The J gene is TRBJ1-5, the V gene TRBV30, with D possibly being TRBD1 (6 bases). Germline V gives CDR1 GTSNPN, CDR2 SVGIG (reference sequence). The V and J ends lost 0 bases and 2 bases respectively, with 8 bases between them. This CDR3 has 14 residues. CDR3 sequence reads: CAWSVSGGNQPQHF. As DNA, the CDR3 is TGTGCCTGGAGTGTATCAGGGGGCAATCAGCCCCAGCATTTT.